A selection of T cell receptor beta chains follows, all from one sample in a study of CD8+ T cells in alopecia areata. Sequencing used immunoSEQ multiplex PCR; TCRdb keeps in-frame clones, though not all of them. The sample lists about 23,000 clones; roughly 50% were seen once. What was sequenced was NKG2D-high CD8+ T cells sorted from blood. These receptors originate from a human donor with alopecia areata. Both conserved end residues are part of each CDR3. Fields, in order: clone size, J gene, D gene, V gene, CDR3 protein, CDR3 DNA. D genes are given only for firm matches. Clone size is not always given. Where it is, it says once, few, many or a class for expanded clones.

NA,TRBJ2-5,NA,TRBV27,CASSLGQRQETQYF,TGTGCCAGCAGTCTGGGACAACGACAAGAGACCCAGTACTTC
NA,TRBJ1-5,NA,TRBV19,CASSSSGPQHF,TGTGCCAGTAGTTCAAGCGGGCCCCAGCATTTT
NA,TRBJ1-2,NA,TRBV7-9,CASRLGTTVNYGYTF,TGTGCCAGCAGACTGGGAACTACTGTCAACTATGGCTACACCTTC
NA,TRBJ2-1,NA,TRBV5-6,CASSFSGQWDYNEQFF,TGTGCCAGCAGCTTCTCCGGACAGTGGGATTACAATGAGCAGTTCTTC
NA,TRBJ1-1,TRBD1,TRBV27,CASSTGTAEAFF,TGTGCCAGCAGTACCGGGACAGCTGAAGCTTTCTTT
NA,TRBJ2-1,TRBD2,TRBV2,CASSERTSAGLIF,TGTGCCAGCAGTGAAAGGACTAGCGCTGGTTTAATCTTC
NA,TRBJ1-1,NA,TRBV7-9,CASSLDSNTEAFF,TGTGCCAGCAGCTTAGACAGTAACACTGAAGCTTTCTTT
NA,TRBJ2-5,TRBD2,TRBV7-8,CASSLVGLAEETQYF,TGTGCCAGCAGCTTAGTGGGACTAGCGGAAGAGACCCAGTACTTC
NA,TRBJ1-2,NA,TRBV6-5,CASRNLGGSYGYTF,TGTGCCAGCAGAAACCTCGGGGGCAGCTATGGCTACACCTTC
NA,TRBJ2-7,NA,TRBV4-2,CASSQEEPLNYEQYF,TGTGCCAGCAGCCAAGAAGAGCCCCTAAACTACGAGCAGTACTTC
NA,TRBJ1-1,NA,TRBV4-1,CASSQVVGNTEAFF,TGCGCCAGCAGCCAAGTGGTGGGGAACACTGAAGCTTTCTTT
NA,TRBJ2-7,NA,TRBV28,CASNSGRNRYEQYF,TGTGCCAGCAACTCTGGGCGGAACCGCTACGAGCAGTACTTC
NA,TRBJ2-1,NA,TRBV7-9,CASSFKGIHNEQFF,TGTGCCAGCAGCTTTAAAGGGATTCACAATGAGCAGTTCTTC
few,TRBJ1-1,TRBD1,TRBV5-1,CASSLVGTGLPEAFF,TGCGCCAGCAGCCTGGTCGGGACAGGGTTACCTGAAGCTTTCTTT
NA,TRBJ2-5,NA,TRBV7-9,CASSHPGLRRETQYF,TGTGCCAGCAGCCACCCGGGTTTGCGACGAGAGACCCAGTACTTC
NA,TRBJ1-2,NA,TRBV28,CASRPPGGGIGYTF,TGTGCCAGCAGACCCCCTGGGGGCGGGATTGGCTACACCTTC
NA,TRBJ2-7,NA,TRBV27,CASSLTARGTYEQYF,TGTGCCAGCAGTTTGACCGCCCGGGGGACATACGAGCAGTACTTC
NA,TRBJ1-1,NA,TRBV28,CASSRPGSNTEAFF,TGTGCCAGCAGCCGTCCGGGCTCGAACACTGAAGCTTTCTTT
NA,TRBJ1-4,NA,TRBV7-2,CASSPDLTNEKLFF,TGTGCCAGCAGCCCGGACTTGACTAATGAAAAACTGTTTTTT
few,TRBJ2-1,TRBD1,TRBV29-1,CSVPDRGPYNEQFF,TGCAGCGTTCCCGACAGGGGGCCGTACAATGAGCAGTTCTTC
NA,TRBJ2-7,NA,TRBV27,CASSNRPSYEQYF,TGTGCCAGCAGTAACCGGCCCAGCTACGAGCAGTACTTC
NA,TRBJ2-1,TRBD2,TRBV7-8,CASSYELVTAGGSYNEQFF,TGTGCCAGCAGCTACGAACTTGTAACGGCGGGGGGCTCCTACAATGAGCAGTTCTTC
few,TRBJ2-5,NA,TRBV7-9,CASSLIAVQETQYF,TGTGCCAGCAGCTTAATAGCGGTACAAGAGACCCAGTACTTC
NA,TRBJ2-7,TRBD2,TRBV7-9,CASSHWTSVYEQYF,TGTGCCAGCAGCCACTGGACTAGCGTCTACGAGCAGTACTTC
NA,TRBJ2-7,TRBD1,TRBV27,CASSYRGRQGEQYF,TGTGCCAGCAGCTACAGGGGCCGGCAAGGGGAGCAGTACTTC
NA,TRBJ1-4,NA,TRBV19,CASSIQSRGPVELFF,TGTGCCAGTAGTATCCAATCGAGGGGCCCGGTGGAACTGTTTTTT
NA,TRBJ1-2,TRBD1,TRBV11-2,CASSGDRDHGYTF,TGTGCCAGCAGCGGAGACAGGGATCATGGCTACACCTTC
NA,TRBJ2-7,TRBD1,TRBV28,CASSPSGTVPSSSYEQYF,TGTGCCAGCAGTCCGAGTGGGACAGTCCCTAGCAGCTCCTACGAGCAGTACTTC
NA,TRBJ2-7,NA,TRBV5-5,CASSFAHEQYF,TGTGCCAGCAGCTTCGCACACGAGCAGTACTTC
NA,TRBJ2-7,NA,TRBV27,CASSLVDRRLYEQYF,TGTGCCAGCAGTCTGGTTGACAGGCGCCTCTACGAGCAGTACTTC
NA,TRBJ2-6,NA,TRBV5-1,CASSLEQARTSGANVLTF,TGCGCCAGCAGCTTGGAGCAGGCACGAACCTCTGGGGCCAACGTCCTGACTTTC
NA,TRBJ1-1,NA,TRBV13,CASSQVSISTEAFF,TGCGCCAGCAGCCAAGTGTCTATCTCTACTGAAGCTTTCTTT
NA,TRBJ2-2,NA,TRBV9,CASSGRANTGELFF,TGTGCCAGCAGCGGCAGAGCGAACACCGGGGAGCTGTTTTTT
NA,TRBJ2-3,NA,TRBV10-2,CASSESAGPSTDTQYF,TGCGCCAGCAGTGAGTCGGCGGGCCCAAGCACAGATACGCAGTATTTT
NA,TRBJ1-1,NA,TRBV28,CASSRDVGEDTEAFF,TGTGCCAGCAGCCGGGACGTCGGAGAGGACACTGAAGCTTTCTTT
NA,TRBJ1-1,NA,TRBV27,CASSFLRGTEAFF,TGTGCCAGCAGTTTCCTAAGGGGGACTGAAGCTTTCTTT
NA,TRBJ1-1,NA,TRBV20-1,CSVSSGTEAFF,TGCAGTGTTAGCTCAGGCACTGAAGCTTTCTTT
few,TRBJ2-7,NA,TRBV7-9,CASSFWSYEQYF,TGTGCCAGCAGCTTCTGGTCTTACGAGCAGTACTTC
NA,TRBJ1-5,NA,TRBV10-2,CASSESFGYNQPQHF,TGCGCCAGCAGTGAGTCTTTCGGGTACAATCAGCCCCAGCATTTT
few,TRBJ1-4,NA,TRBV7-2,CASSSSGTNTNEKLFF,TGTGCCAGCAGCTCCTCCGGGACAAATACTAATGAAAAACTGTTTTTT
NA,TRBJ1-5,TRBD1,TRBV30,CAWSVTGATDQPQHF,TGTGCCTGGAGTGTAACAGGGGCTACCGATCAGCCCCAGCATTTT
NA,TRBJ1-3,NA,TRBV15,CATSRGLGQRDTIYF,TGTGCCACCAGCAGAGGGCTCGGACAGCGGGACACCATATATTTT
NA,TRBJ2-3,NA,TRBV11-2,CASSSGSTDTQYF,TGTGCCAGCAGCTCCGGAAGCACAGATACGCAGTATTTT
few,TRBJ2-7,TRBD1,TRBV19,CASRLGQGARDEQYF,TGTGCCAGTAGATTGGGACAGGGGGCGCGGGACGAGCAGTACTTC
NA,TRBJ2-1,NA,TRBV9,CASSVWPGYEQFF,TGTGCCAGCAGCGTATGGCCTGGTTATGAGCAGTTCTTC
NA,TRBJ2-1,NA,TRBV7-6,CASSPRAGGGNEQFF,TGTGCCAGCAGCCCCCGCGCTGGGGGAGGCAATGAGCAGTTCTTC
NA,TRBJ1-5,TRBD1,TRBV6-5,CASSYGTGGSPQHF,TGTGCCAGCAGTTACGGGACAGGGGGTTCGCCCCAGCATTTT
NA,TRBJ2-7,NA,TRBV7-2,CASSPRGGRPGEQYF,TGTGCCAGCAGCCCCAGGGGGGGACGACCCGGCGAGCAGTACTTC
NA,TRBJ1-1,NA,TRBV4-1,CASSQDLFYEAFF,TGCGCCAGCAGCCAAGATCTGTTTTATGAAGCTTTCTTT
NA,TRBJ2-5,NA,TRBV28,CASNRGRLGETQYF,TGTGCCAGCAACCGGGGCAGGCTAGGAGAGACCCAGTACTTC
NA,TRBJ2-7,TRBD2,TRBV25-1,CASERGSRYF,TGTGCCAGCGAGCGGGGGAGCCGGTACTTC
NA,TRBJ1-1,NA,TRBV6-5,CASSYGRGMGTEAFF,TGTGCCAGCAGTTACGGCAGGGGCATGGGAACTGAAGCTTTCTTT
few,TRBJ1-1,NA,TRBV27,CASSRSLGTEAFF,TGTGCCAGCAGCCGATCTTTGGGTACTGAAGCTTTCTTT
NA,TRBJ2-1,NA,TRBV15,CATSTRVNEQFF,TGTGCCACCAGCACTAGGGTGAATGAGCAGTTCTTC
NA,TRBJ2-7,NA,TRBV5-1,CASSLGTGRGAIGDEQYF,TGCGCCAGCAGCTTGGGTACGGGACGGGGTGCTATAGGCGACGAGCAGTACTTC
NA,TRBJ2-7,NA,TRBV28,CASSLLRRVGEQYF,TGTGCCAGCAGTTTGTTACGCAGGGTAGGCGAGCAGTACTTC
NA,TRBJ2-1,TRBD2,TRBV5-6,CASSFGTSDYNEQFF,TGTGCCAGCAGCTTTGGGACTAGCGACTACAATGAGCAGTTCTTC